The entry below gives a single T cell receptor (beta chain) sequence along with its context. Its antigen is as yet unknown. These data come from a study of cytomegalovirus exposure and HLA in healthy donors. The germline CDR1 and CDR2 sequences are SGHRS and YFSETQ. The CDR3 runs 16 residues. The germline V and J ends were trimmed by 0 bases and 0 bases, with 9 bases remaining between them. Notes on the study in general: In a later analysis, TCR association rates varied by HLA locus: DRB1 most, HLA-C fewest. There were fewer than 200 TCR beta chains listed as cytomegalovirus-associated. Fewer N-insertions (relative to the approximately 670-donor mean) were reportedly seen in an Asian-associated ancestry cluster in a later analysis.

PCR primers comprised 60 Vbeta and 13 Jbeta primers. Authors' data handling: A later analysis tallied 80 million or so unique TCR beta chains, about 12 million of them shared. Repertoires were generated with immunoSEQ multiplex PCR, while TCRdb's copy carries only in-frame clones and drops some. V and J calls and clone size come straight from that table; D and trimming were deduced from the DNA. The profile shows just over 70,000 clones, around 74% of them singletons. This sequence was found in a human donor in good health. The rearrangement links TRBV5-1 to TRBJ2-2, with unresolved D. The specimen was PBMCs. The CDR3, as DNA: TGCGCCAGCAGCTTGGCACATAACGCGAACACCGGGGAGCTGTTTTTT. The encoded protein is CASSLAHNANTGELFF.